These 17 T cell receptor beta chains were all obtained from the same sample, sequenced in a study of control samples from healthy donors and cancer patients (TCRdb year 2020). Library preparation employed the immunoSEQ multiplex PCR assay. The table comes from immuneACCESS by way of TCRdb, which keeps in-frame sequences with V and J called. Part of the clones is missing from these tables; in studies checked, under half for an unresolved V gene and the rest for unknown reasons. In this sample the table shows 65,000 to 75,000 clones, more than 85% of which occur a single time. The ten largest clones capture 3% to 4.5% of the sample. The sample was blood. Source of these receptors: a woman in her fifties or sixties in good health.

This clone came up once. The chain joins TRBV3-1 (or the pseudogene TRBV3-2) to TRBJ2-2, with D uncertain. Trimming removed 1 base from V and 6 bases from J, with 3 bases in between. The CDR3 has 12 residues. CDR1 LGHDT and CDR2 YNNKEL come from the germline V gene (reference sequence). CDR3 nucleotides: TGTGCCAGCAGCCAAGTCTCCGGGGAGCTGTTTTTT. It translates to CASSQVSGELFF.

The V call is TRBV6-1, the J call TRBJ1-5, with unresolved D. Looked up from germline, CDR1 is MNHNS and CDR2 is SASEGT. This CDR3 region has 13 residues. V shed 4 bases and J shed 4 bases, with 8 bases lying between them. The CDR3 spells CASSGGVNQPQHF. The CDR3 DNA reads TGTGCCAGCAGTGGTGGGGTTAATCAGCCCCAGCATTTT.

This chain links TRBV3-1 (or the pseudogene TRBV3-2) with TRBJ1-3, with TRBD1 matching over 7 bases. CDR3 length: 14 residues. Trimming took 6 bases from V and 2 from J; bases not matched to a gene: 4. CDR1 is LGHDT and CDR2 is YNNKEL in the germline V gene (reference sequence). CDR3 coding DNA: TGTGCCAGCAGTCCAGGGGGGCCTGGAAACACCATATATTTT. This encodes CASSPGGPGNTIYF.

The chain combines TRBV27 with TRBJ1-1; 11 bases fit TRBD1. This CDR3 is 13 amino acids long. Germline-derived CDR1 and CDR2 are MNHEY and SMNVEV (reference sequence). J lost 8 bases, V lost 8 bases, and 7 bases had no gene match. The CDR3 DNA sequence: TGTGCCAGCGGACAGGGGGCGAACCTCGAAGCTTTCTTT. Amino acid sequence: CASGQGANLEAFF.

The chain recombines TRBV18 with TRBJ2-5; D is unclear. Trimming removed 4 bases from V and 4 bases from J, with 10 bases in between. This CDR3 has 13 amino acids. Germline V gene lookup returns CDR1 KGHSH and CDR2 LQKENI. The CDR3 protein is CASSRSSVETQYF. The CDR3 region has the DNA TGTGCCAGCTCACGGTCATCCGTAGAGACCCAGTACTTC. The variable domain in full, with the rest retrieved from reference TRBV18 and TRBJ2-5, is NAGVMQNPRHLVRRRGQEARLRCSPMKGHSHVYWYRQLPEEGLKFMVYLQKENIIDESGMPKERFSAEFPKEGPSILRIQQVVRGDSAAYFCASSRSSVETQYFGPGTRLLVL.

The J gene is TRBJ2-1, the V gene TRBV7-6; 9 positions agree with TRBD1. V shed 2 bases, J shed 4 bases, and the junction held 15 bases outside the gene matches. The germline CDR1 and CDR2 sequences are SGHVS and FNYEAQ. CDR3 length: 19 residues. In DNA, the CDR3 is TGTGCCAGCAGCTTAATCGGACAGGGGATAGGAGGGCTTTACAATGAGCAGTTCTTC. As protein: CASSLIGQGIGGLYNEQFF. Variable domain in full (rest from reference TRBV7-6 and TRBJ2-1): GAGVSQSPRYKVTKRGQDVALRCDPISGHVSLYWYRQALGQGPEFLTYFNYEAQQDKSGLPNDRFSAERPEGSISTLTIQRTEQRDSAMYRCASSLIGQGIGGLYNEQFFGPGTRLTVL.

J is TRBJ1-3 and V is TRBV28; D may be TRBD1 (5 bases). Per the germline V gene, CDR1 is MDHEN and CDR2 is SYDVKM. This CDR3 is built from 15 residues. Trimming took off 5 bases at V and 10 bases at J, with 21 bases between the two ends. CDR3 sequence reads: CASSLGALGVGTIYF. CDR3 bases: TGTGCCAGCAGTCTAGGGGCTTTAGGGGTCGGAACCATATATTTT.

The chain joins TRBV2 to TRBJ2-1; 14 nucleotides line up with TRBD2. CDR1 is SNHLY, CDR2 FYNNEI, per germline. The CDR3 is 18 residues long. The ends lost 3 bases at V and 2 bases at J; junction bases unmatched: 6. The CDR3 DNA sequence: TGTGCCAGCAGTGAGTCGGGACTAGCGGGGGCCCCCTACAATGAGCAGTTCTTC. It translates to CASSESGLAGAPYNEQFF. Full variable domain (missing parts from reference TRBV2 and TRBJ2-1): EPEVTQTPSHQVTQMGQEVILRCVPISNHLYFYWYRQILGQKVEFLVSFYNNEISEKSEIFDDQFSVERPDGSNFTLKIRSTKLEDSAMYFCASSESGLAGAPYNEQFFGPGTRLTVL.

CDR3 in amino acids: CASTLQGMSEDTQYF. DNA of the CDR3: TGCGCCAGCACACTACAGGGAATGTCGGAAGATACGCAGTATTTT. The V gene is TRBV5-1, the J gene TRBJ2-3, with D maybe TRBD1 (6 bases). Per germline, CDR1 SGHRS and CDR2 YFSETQ. Trimming took off 6 bases at V and 5 bases at J, with 19 bases between the two ends. This CDR3 comprises 15 residues.

The CDR3 DNA follows: TGCAGCGTTGCGTCCGCTCTCGATACTGAAGCTTTCTTT. Translating it yields CSVASALDTEAFF. The chain links TRBV29-1 to TRBJ1-1; D gene unclear. V was clipped by 4 bases and J by 5 bases, with 14 bases between them. The CDR3 sequence is 13 residues long. Germline assignment: CDR1 SQVTM and CDR2 ANQGSEA.

The CDR3 protein is CASSQKNTEAFF. The CDR3 coding sequence is TGCGCCAGCAGCCAGAAAAACACTGAAGCTTTCTTT. This rearrangement joins TRBV5-1 to TRBJ1-1; D unresolved. The CDR3 covers 12 residues. V was pared by 4 bases and J by 2 bases, with 6 bases between. Germline V gene data show CDR1 as SGHRS and CDR2 as YFSETQ.

The rearrangement uses TRBV12-3 or TRBV12-4 and TRBJ1-4, with D uncertain. V was trimmed by 10 bases and J by 0 bases, leaving 9 bases between them. This CDR3 has 13 amino acids. In nucleotides, the CDR3 is TGTGCCACCCGTGGAGCAACTAATGAAAAACTGTTTTTT. Its translation: CATRGATNEKLFF.

The CDR3 here is CASSLVSSGSPRDEQYF. The CDR3 DNA sequence: TGCGCCAGCAGCTTGGTTAGCAGCGGGAGTCCTCGAGACGAGCAGTACTTC. V is TRBV5-1 and J is TRBJ2-7, with 8 bases that match TRBD2. The CDR3 is 17 residues long. Per germline, CDR1 SGHRS and CDR2 YFSETQ. J was trimmed by 5 bases and V by 0 bases; bases with no gene match: 13.

This chain uses TRBV6-4 with TRBJ2-3; D tentatively reads TRBD1 or TRBD2 (8 bases each). Germline V gene lookup returns CDR1 MRHNA and CDR2 SNTAGT. V dropped 10 bases and J dropped 1 base, with 30 bases sitting between them. The CDR3 is made up of 19 amino acids. CDR3 protein: CATRGGVTGECPRTDTQYF. CDR3 coding DNA: TGTGCCACACGGGGGGGGGTGACAGGGGAATGCCCCCGCACAGATACGCAGTATTTT.

The chain carries TRBV24-1 and TRBJ2-1; 8 nucleotides line up with TRBD2. Unmatched junction bases numbered 4, after V lost 3 bases and J lost 1 base. Per the germline V gene, CDR1 is KGHDR and CDR2 is SFDVKD. The CDR3 loop spans 16 amino acids. As DNA, the CDR3 is TGTGCCACCAGTGATATAAAGCGGGAGTCCTACAATGAGCAGTTCTTC. Translation: CATSDIKRESYNEQFF.

V and J are TRBV10-3 and TRBJ2-5; possibly TRBD1 for D (6 bases). CDR1 and CDR2 from the germline V gene are ENHRY and SYGVKD. The CDR3 is made up of 16 amino acids. V lost 0 bases and J 2 bases, leaving 13 bases between the germline ends. The CDR3: CAISESPTGPQETQYF. In DNA, the CDR3 is TGTGCCATCAGTGAGTCCCCCACAGGGCCACAAGAGACCCAGTACTTC.

This clone was found a few times. This chain connects TRBV3-1 (or the pseudogene TRBV3-2) to TRBJ2-3, with TRBD1 matching 8 bases. This CDR3 region has 13 residues. Germline V gives CDR1 LGHDT, CDR2 YNNKEL (reference sequence). V lost 5 bases to trimming and J lost 3 bases; unmatched junction nucleotides: 1. The CDR3 coding sequence is TGTGCCAGCAGCTACAGGGGGACAGATACGCAGTATTTT. It encodes CASSYRGTDTQYF.